This TCR beta chain came from a study of T-cell memory formation after mild COVID-19 (dated by TCRdb to the early 2020s). Broadly, across the study: Most TCR sequence clusters were specific to one of the two donors. In two donors, T-cell clones that expanded and contracted after mild COVID-19 were followed by sequencing TCRalpha and TCRbeta repertoires longitudinally. Two young, previously healthy adult volunteers, one female and one male, were included in the cohort.

Ficoll-Paque density gradient centrifugation was used to isolate PBMCs. Sequencing took place on an Illumina NovaSeq 6000. cDNA libraries for TCRalpha and TCRbeta were prepared by 5'RACE using constant-segment primers, with sample barcodes and unique molecular identifiers added. RNA was extracted from every sample with Trizol reagent. Amplification of the libraries took two PCR steps, and the second step added a second sample barcode plus Illumina TruSeq adapters. Sequencing of the libraries was done on an Illumina NovaSeq, producing 2 x 150 bp paired-end reads. In the authors' own workflow: Demultiplexing of reads and collapsing into UMI-guided consensus sequences were performed with migec v1.2.7. Using mixcr v2.1.11, the UMI consensuses were aligned to TRA and TRB V and J templates and assembled into clonotypes. A clonotype was counted as expanded or contracted only when both edgeR and NoisET called the clonotype significant, with the noise models trained on biological replicates. For edgeR calls, the thresholds were a false discovery rate-adjusted p below 0.01 and a log2 fold-change of 1. As an exploratory analysis of dynamics, max-normalized trajectories of the 1000 most abundant clonotypes were examined with PCA combined with hierarchical clustering. Each responding clone was given a CD4 or CD8 phenotype based on the CD4+ and CD8+ repertoires, which had been sequenced separately. Clones were called with MiXCR by TCRdb after fastp trimmed the public reads at Q25, and only in-frame beta chains were retained. One record per CDR3 amino acid sequence lists the most common genes and DNA. The V and J calls come from TCRdb's annotation, not from the publication. The table for this sample lists about 400,000 distinct CDR3 sequences; under 20% of them were counted only once. The ten largest clones take up roughly 21% of the sample.

A few counts support this clonotype. Its binding antigen is unknown. It has no much larger one-base neighbor in the sample; base qualities were not kept. Paper-wide results and their limitations: SARS-CoV-2 specificity of the second-wave clones peaking on day 37 was not confirmed. Contracting CD4+ clones were located mainly in the CM and EM memory subsets, whereas CD8+ clones were found to be enriched in EMRA. Clones contracting from day 15 to 85 had balanced CD4/CD8 phenotypes, while a second wave expanding from day 15 to 37 was biased towards CD4+. Some responding clones were found in pre-infection memory, which suggests that pre-existing cross-reactive memory T cells took part in the SARS-CoV-2 response. The study included only a couple of mild cases, and larger cohorts that include severe cases with pre-infection samples were judged to be necessary.

The germline V gene supplies CDR1 MNHEY and CDR2 SVGEGT. Trimming removed 9 bases from V and 3 bases from J, leaving 14 bases between the germline ends. The CDR3 spans 13 residues, from the cysteine through the phenylalanine. The kept DNA is CDR3 alone, 39 bases in frame from the first base. This clonotype originated in a young man who had mild COVID-19 (a few samples of this study predate the infection). The sample titles of this study are shuffled in the database, so cell type and time point are left out; the donor was told from shared clones. The sequencing input was PBMCs or a T cell subset sorted from them (not recorded which). The rearranged chain carries TRBV6-2 or TRBV6-3 and TRBJ1-2, and possibly TRBD1, on 6 matching bases. The CDR3 corresponds to CARARDTYYGYTF. The sequence in DNA is TGTGCCAGGGCTCGGGACACCTACTATGGCTACACCTTC.